This passage covers 21 T cell receptor beta chains from one sample sequenced in a study of blood T cell repertoires in COVID-19. Sequenced by immunoSEQ multiplex PCR; TCRdb stores in-frame clones only, minus some. The sample carries tens of thousands of clones, over 70% recorded once. Material for sequencing was peripheral blood. The receptors were gathered from a man at least 80 years old with active or convalescent COVID-19.

This rearrangement joins TRBV14 to TRBJ1-6; 10 bases are shared with TRBD1. The V segment lost 4 bases and the J segment 10 bases; nucleotides outside the gene matches: 7. CDR1 and CDR2 from the germline V gene are SGHDN and FVKESK. The CDR3 spans 15 residues. DNA for the CDR3: TGTGCCAGCAGCCTGAGGACAGGGGGAGGATCACCCCTCCACTTT. Residues: CASSLRTGGGSPLHF.

The V and J genes are TRBV19 and TRBJ1-6; no clear D. The V and J ends lost 3 bases and 7 bases respectively, with 7 bases between them. Germline V gives CDR1 LNHDA, CDR2 SQIVND (reference sequence). This CDR3 comprises 13 residues. CDR3 residues: CASSMKRNSPLHF. CDR3 DNA: TGTGCCAGTAGTATGAAACGGAATTCACCCCTCCACTTT. The variable domain in full, with the rest retrieved from reference TRBV19 and TRBJ1-6, is DGGITQSPKYLFRKEGQNVTLSCEQNLNHDAMYWYRQDPGQGLRLIYYSQIVNDFQKGDIAEGYSVSREKKESFPLTVTSAQKNPTAFYLCASSMKRNSPLHFGNGTRLTVT.

This sequence joins TRBV7-9 and TRBJ1-1, with D uncertain. Germline CDR1 reads SEHNR; CDR2 reads FQNEAQ (reference sequence). Trimming removed 2 bases from V and 6 bases from J, with 13 bases in between. The CDR3 extends over 14 amino acids. Here the CDR3 reads CASSLRSRGAEAFF. The DNA for the CDR3 is TGTGCCAGCAGCTTACGGAGTCGAGGCGCTGAAGCTTTCTTT.

This clone appeared a few times. V gene TRBV13 combines with J gene TRBJ2-7; 10 nucleotides line up with TRBD1. Per germline, CDR1 PRHDT and CDR2 FYEKMQ (reference sequence). Trimming at V came to 0 bases and at J to 0 bases, leaving 2 bases not matched to a gene. The CDR3 extends over 16 amino acids. The CDR3 spells CASSLGGQGSSYEQYF. The CDR3 region has the DNA TGTGCCAGCAGCTTAGGGGGACAGGGGTCCTCCTACGAGCAGTACTTC. Combining the CDR3 with reference TRBV13 and TRBJ2-7 gives the whole variable domain AAGVIQSPRHLIKEKRETATLKCYPIPRHDTVYWYQQGPGQDPQFLISFYEKMQSDKGSIPDRFSAQQFSDYHSELNMSSLELGDSALYFCASSLGGQGSSYEQYFGPGTRLTVT.

The chain combines TRBV11-2 with TRBJ2-7; TRBD2 matches at 11 bases. The CDR3 sequence is 16 residues long. After removal of 1 base from V and 5 bases from J, the junction contained 7 bases not matched to a gene. Germline CDR1 SGHAT, CDR2 FQNNGV. CDR3 in amino acids: CASSLGTSGGRNEQYF. CDR3 in DNA: TGTGCCAGCAGCTTAGGCACTAGCGGGGGTCGCAACGAGCAGTACTTC.

This clone was observed a few times. CDR3 in amino acids: CASSMGLLFDEQFF. The CDR3 DNA sequence: TGTGCCAGTAGTATGGGGCTACTATTCGATGAGCAGTTCTTC. The chain is built from TRBV19 and TRBJ2-1; the D gene is possibly TRBD1 (5 bases). Trimming took off 3 bases at V and 8 bases at J, with 14 bases between the two ends. Germline CDR1 LNHDA, CDR2 SQIVND (reference sequence). CDR3 length equals 14 residues.

The chain links TRBV7-8 to TRBJ2-7, with unresolved D. Trimming removed 0 bases at V and 2 bases at J, with 5 bases between. The CDR3 sequence is 13 residues long. Germline CDR1 is SGHVS and CDR2 is FQNEAQ. CDR3: CASSLAGTYEQYF. In nucleotides, the CDR3 is TGTGCCAGCAGCTTAGCGGGCACCTACGAGCAGTACTTC.

The CDR3 is CASSLGGLAGVYEQYF. The CDR3 nucleotides read TGTGCCAGCAGCTTGGGAGGACTAGCGGGGGTCTACGAGCAGTACTTC. The J gene is TRBJ2-7, the V gene TRBV5-6; 13 bases are shared with TRBD2. Germline CDR1 SGHDT, CDR2 YYEEEE. CDR3 length: 16 amino acids. The trim removed 0 bases at V and 3 bases at J, leaving 3 bases unmatched.

This clone is large. The chain is built from TRBV2 and TRBJ1-6; TRBD1 matches 7 bases. This CDR3 comprises 14 residues. V gave up 7 bases and J gave up 6 bases; unmatched junction bases: 6. Germline lookup yields CDR1 SNHLY and CDR2 FYNNEI. DNA of the CDR3: TGTGCCAGCAATCAAGACAGGGCTAATTCACCCCTCCACTTT. It encodes CASNQDRANSPLHF.

The rearrangement uses TRBV6-1 and TRBJ1-2; D remains unclear. The CDR3 totals 14 residues. V dropped 2 bases and J dropped 6 bases, with 13 bases sitting between them. Germline CDR1 is MNHNS and CDR2 is SASEGT. The CDR3 nucleotides read TGTGCCAGCAGTGAAAGCGGGAAACGGGATGGCTACACCTTC. This sequence encodes CASSESGKRDGYTF.

V usage is TRBV10-1 and J usage is TRBJ1-4; 9 bases are shared with TRBD1. Germline V gene data show CDR1 as WNHNN and CDR2 as SYGVQD (reference sequence). The V and J ends lost 6 bases and 7 bases, in that order; junction bases with no gene match: 6. This CDR3 has 14 residues. CDR3 amino acids: CASSETGGSEKLFF. The CDR3 DNA reads as TGCGCCAGCAGCGAGACAGGGGGTAGTGAAAAACTGTTTTTT.

V usage is TRBV7-2 and J usage is TRBJ1-1; 8 bases agree with TRBD1. The CDR3 has 15 residues. Germline CDR1 SGHTA, CDR2 FQGNSA. The V segment lost 5 bases and the J segment 5 bases; nucleotides outside the gene matches: 10. The CDR3 region is CASSPRTGLETEAFF. DNA of the CDR3: TGTGCCAGCAGCCCCCGGACAGGGCTGGAAACTGAAGCTTTCTTT.

This clone was found once. The chain couples TRBV6-6 to TRBJ1-6; D ambiguous. The CDR3 runs 12 residues. Germline V CDR1 and CDR2: MNHNY, SVGAGI (reference sequence). V lost 6 bases, J lost 10 bases, and 10 bases lay in between. The CDR3 nucleotides are TGTGCCAGCAGACCACCCGGGTCACCCCTCCACTTT. It is translated as CASRPPGSPLHF.

V gene TRBV5-5 combines with J gene TRBJ1-2, with D tentatively TRBD1 (5 bases). V lost 3 bases and J 6 bases, leaving 15 bases between the germline ends. The germline V gene encodes CDR1 SGHKS and CDR2 YYEKEE (reference sequence). The CDR3 runs to 14 residues. The CDR3 sequence is CASSSARAVDGYTF. The CDR3 coding sequence is TGTGCCAGCAGCTCGGCCAGGGCGGTGGATGGCTACACCTTC.

The V call is TRBV18, the J call TRBJ1-1; 10 positions match TRBD1. Per the germline V gene, CDR1 is KGHSH and CDR2 is LQKENI. The CDR3 has 13 residues. The trim removed 3 bases at V and 11 bases at J, leaving 6 bases unmatched. CDR3 in amino acids: CASSPGTGDRAFF. The CDR3, as DNA: TGTGCCAGCTCACCCGGGACAGGGGATAGGGCTTTCTTT.

The table lists this clone with a count of one. The gene calls are TRBV28 and TRBJ1-2, with 7 bases that match TRBD1. Germline CDR1 and CDR2: MDHEN and SYDVKM. This CDR3 has 15 amino acids. The V segment lost 4 bases and the J segment 4 bases; nucleotides outside the gene matches: 9. Written as DNA, the CDR3 is TGTGCCAGCAGTTACACACCAGGGGGAGGCTATGGCTACACCTTC. It yields the protein CASSYTPGGGYGYTF.

The V call is TRBV19, the J call TRBJ1-2; 8 bases map to TRBD1. J gave up 7 bases and V 7 bases, and 11 bases lay outside the gene matches. The CDR3 spans 14 residues. From germline, CDR1 is LNHDA and CDR2 SQIVND (reference sequence). The DNA of the CDR3 is TGTGCCAGTACCGCCGGGGCAGGGGGCGCTGGCTACACCTTC. Its translation: CASTAGAGGAGYTF.

V usage is TRBV27 and J usage is TRBJ2-1, with D tentatively TRBD1 (6 bases). This CDR3 spans 14 amino acids. Germline V gene lookup returns CDR1 MNHEY and CDR2 SMNVEV (reference sequence). V lost 7 bases, J lost 5 bases, and 15 bases lay in between. The DNA for the CDR3 is TGTGCCAGCAACGAAGTACAGGGAAACAATGAGCAGTTCTTC. As protein: CASNEVQGNNEQFF.

This chain joins TRBV5-1 and TRBJ1-1; 7 positions agree with TRBD1. The CDR3 loop spans 14 amino acids. Germline V gene sequence: CDR1 SGHRS, CDR2 YFSETQ. Trimming removed 5 bases from V and 0 bases from J; junction bases left unmatched: 4. The CDR3 protein is CASRGDRLNTEAFF. CDR3 coding DNA: TGCGCCAGCAGGGGGGACAGACTGAACACTGAAGCTTTCTTT.

The sample holds one count of this clone. The chain's CDR3 is CASSPFLANTGELFF. For the CDR3, the DNA is TGTGCCAGCAGTCCCTTCTTAGCGAACACCGGGGAGCTGTTTTTT. This chain uses TRBV28 with TRBJ2-2; D is unresolved. Germline V gene lookup returns CDR1 MDHEN and CDR2 SYDVKM. The CDR3 length is 15 residues. V was shortened by 5 bases and J by 0 bases, with 10 bases between the two germline ends. The whole variable domain, filled in from reference TRBV28 and TRBJ2-2, reads DVKVTQSSRYLVKRTGEKVFLECVQDMDHENMFWYRQDPGLGLRLIYFSYDVKMKEKGDIPEGYSVSREKKERFSLILESASTNQTSMYLCASSPFLANTGELFFGEGSRLTVL.

This sequence joins TRBV3-1 (or the pseudogene TRBV3-2) and TRBJ1-4, with TRBD1 matching 11 bases. The CDR3 runs to 14 residues. V shed 4 bases and J 8 bases; nucleotides not matched to a gene: 3. Per germline, CDR1 LGHDT and CDR2 YNNKEL (reference sequence). The CDR3 reads CASSPRTGGEKLFF. The DNA of the CDR3 is TGTGCCAGCAGCCCCCGGACAGGGGGCGAAAAACTGTTTTTT.